The rows below give T cell receptor beta chains drawn from one sample of a study of blood T cell repertoires in COVID-19. Assay: immunoSEQ multiplex PCR; the TCRdb copy retains only in-frame clones and omits some. The data contain approximately 94,000 clones, roughly 79% of them seen just once; the ten biggest clones take up 9% to 13%. The sequenced sample was peripheral blood. These receptors came from a woman in her 70s with acute or convalescent COVID-19. Each CDR3 is given with its conserved first and last residue. The order of the fields is V gene, clone size, J gene, D gene, CDR3 protein, CDR3 DNA. D genes are given only for firm matches. Not all rows give a size; the values are once, few, many and, for expanded clones, a class.

>TRBV24-1|NA|TRBJ1-1|TRBD1
CASQGAGGTEAFF
TGTGCCAGTCAGGGGGCCGGGGGCACTGAAGCTTTCTTT
>TRBV6-6|few|TRBJ1-6|NA
CASSYPEISYNSPLHF
TGTGCCAGCAGTTATCCCGAGATCTCCTATAATTCACCCCTCCACTTT
>TRBV5-1|NA|TRBJ2-3|TRBD2
CASSYSGGAGTDTQYF
TGCGCCAGCAGTTATAGCGGGGGGGCCGGCACAGATACGCAGTATTTT
>TRBV7-2|NA|TRBJ2-1|TRBD2
CASSLATSGSYNEQFF
TGTGCCAGCAGCTTGGCCACTAGCGGAAGCTACAATGAGCAGTTCTTC
>TRBV6-5|NA|TRBJ2-5|NA
CASSYSLNTLETQYF
TGTGCCAGCAGTTACTCGCTTAACACATTGGAGACCCAGTACTTC
>TRBV24-1|NA|TRBJ2-1|NA
CAIWDDRHNEQFF
TGTGCCATTTGGGACGACAGGCACAATGAGCAGTTCTTC
>TRBV18|once|TRBJ2-7|NA
CASSPGGTPYEQYF
TGTGCCAGCTCACCTGGGGGGACTCCCTACGAGCAGTACTTC
>TRBV29-1|NA|TRBJ1-5|NA
CSARGGAGEPQHF
TGCAGCGCCCGTGGGGGGGCAGGGGAGCCCCAGCATTTT
>TRBV19|NA|TRBJ1-5|NA
CASRKGDRAANQPQHF
TGTGCCAGTAGGAAGGGGGACCGCGCCGCCAATCAGCCCCAGCATTTT
>TRBV19|NA|TRBJ2-3|TRBD1
CASSIVSGTGGMDTQYF
TGTGCCAGTAGTATAGTTTCCGGGACAGGGGGCATGGATACGCAGTATTTT
>TRBV3-1/TRBV3-2|NA|TRBJ2-2|TRBD2
CASSLDGGLAGDTGELFF
TGTGCCAGCAGCCTGGACGGGGGGCTAGCGGGAGACACCGGGGAGCTGTTTTTT
>TRBV5-1|NA|TRBJ2-1|TRBD2
CASSLELAGYNEQFF
TGCGCCAGCAGCTTGGAACTAGCGGGGTACAATGAGCAGTTCTTC
>TRBV5-1|few|TRBJ2-3|TRBD2
CASSLATSEADTQYF
TGCGCCAGCAGCTTGGCGACTAGCGAAGCAGATACGCAGTATTTT
>TRBV6-7|NA|TRBJ1-5|TRBD1
CASSSLGLGGRVAHQPQHF
TGTGCCAGCAGTTCGTTAGGTCTAGGGGGCAGGGTCGCCCATCAGCCCCAGCATTTT